This T cell receptor (beta chain) was identified in a study of CD4 T cells in relation to SARS-CoV-2 and coronaviruses. Method: immunoSEQ multiplex PCR; TCRdb's copy keeps in-frame clones and lacks some. In the table there are roughly 24,000 clones, approximately 80% of which are singletons. Note on this clone: Antigen: not known.

V was clipped by 0 bases and J by 2 bases; unmatched bases: 3. The CDR3 totals 15 residues. CDR1 GTSNPN and CDR2 SVGIG come from the germline V gene (reference sequence). Unexposed donor CD4+ T cells date from about 2011-2018, before the COVID-19 pandemic. CD4+ T cells were isolated from the cells after around 9 days of culture. Two million PBMCs per well were cultured with approximately 10 IU/ml IL-2. Sequencing used CD4+ T cells from PBMCs, cultured in vitro. This clonotype was obtained from a human donor in good health. The chain employs TRBV30 and TRBJ2-5; 10 bases agree with TRBD1. The CDR3 here is CAWSVGTGAQETQYF. The DNA for the CDR3 is TGTGCCTGGAGTGTCGGGACAGGGGCTCAAGAGACCCAGTACTTC.